This paragraph covers one T cell receptor (beta chain) sequence. The CDR3 is 13 amino acids. The V gene end was trimmed by 4 bases and the J gene end by 7 bases; junction bases not matched to a gene: 3. Germline-derived CDR1 and CDR2 are SGHAT and FQNNGV. The sample originates from a study of blood T cell repertoires in COVID-19. The table came from immunoSEQ multiplex PCR; TCRdb's copy has only in-frame clones and leaves some out. The sample includes fewer than 250,000 clones, more than 70% seen only once; the top ten take around 6%. The chain carries TRBV11-2 and TRBJ2-2, with TRBD2 matching 7 bases. The source material was peripheral blood. The sequence was obtained from a woman aged 80 or over with COVID-19, enrolled during active disease. For the CDR3, the DNA is TGTGCCAGCAGCTACGGGGAGGGCGGGGAGCTGTTTTTT. Translated: CASSYGEGGELFF.